This TCR beta chain is drawn from a study of shared T cell receptors in the human thymus. This table comes from immunoSEQ multiplex PCR, and its TCRdb copy is limited to in-frame clones, with some not included. The sample lists under 850,000 clones; 85% to 90% were seen once. V was cut by 2 bases and J by 2 bases, with 11 bases left in between. Germline values: CDR1 MDHEN, CDR2 SYDVKM. This CDR3 region has 15 residues. The sample also formed part of further work on human thymus T cells. This second study says: All donors were healthy Finnish infants who were undergoing corrective surgery to treat congenital heart defects.

The TCR was taken from a boy in the first two years of life with a congenital heart defect. This sequence joins TRBV28 and TRBJ2-3; D may be TRBD1 (6 bases). Sequencing input: thymocytes. CDR3 nucleotide sequence: TGTGCCAGCAGTTTAGGGGACAACCTCACAGATACGCAGTATTTT. As protein: CASSLGDNLTDTQYF. The full variable domain, rest sourced from reference TRBV28 and TRBJ2-3, is DVKVTQSSRYLVKRTGEKVFLECVQDMDHENMFWYRQDPGLGLRLIYFSYDVKMKEKGDIPEGYSVSREKKERFSLILESASTNQTSMYLCASSLGDNLTDTQYFGPGTRLTVL.